The rows below give T cell receptor beta chains drawn from one sample of a study of cytomegalovirus exposure and HLA in healthy donors. The data were produced by immunoSEQ multiplex PCR, yet TCRdb's version contains in-frame clones alone and is incomplete. The repertoire holds 150,000 to 200,000 clones, with 70% to 85% as singletons. Sequenced: PBMCs. The receptors derive from a girl aged 2 to 9 in good health and CMV-seropositive. Both conserved end residues are part of each CDR3. A D gene is named only where the DNA matches it firmly. For some rows the clone size is stated as once, few or many, or as a class when expanded; others skip it.

V gene	clone size	D gene	J gene	CDR3 DNA	CDR3 protein
TRBV19	NA	TRBD2	TRBJ2-4	TGTGCCAGTAGCCCCCGGACTAGCGGGGGGTTCCAGTACTTC	CASSPRTSGGFQYF
TRBV6-5	once	NA	TRBJ1-5	TGTGCCAGCAGGGACCTTATGACAGAGAATCAGCCCCAGCATTTT	CASRDLMTENQPQHF
TRBV11-2	NA	NA	TRBJ2-1	TGTGCCAGCAGCTCTCTGAGGCTTAGTGAGTTCTTC	CASSSLRLSEFF
TRBV19	NA	NA	TRBJ1-2	TGTGCCAGTAGTCATGCTGGACAGAACGCCGACGGCTACACCTTC	CASSHAGQNADGYTF
TRBV19	NA	NA	TRBJ2-2	TGTGCCAGTAGTATAGGGTCCGAGGCCGGGGAGCTGTTTTTT	CASSIGSEAGELFF
TRBV27	NA	NA	TRBJ2-7	TGTGCCAGCAGTTCCCAGGCCTACGAGCAGTACTTC	CASSSQAYEQYF
TRBV12-5	NA	NA	TRBJ1-6	TGTGCTAGTGCCCCATCGGGGGAATATAATTCACCCCTCCACTTT	CASAPSGEYNSPLHF
TRBV7-2	NA	TRBD1	TRBJ2-3	TGTGCCAGCAGCCCCCACGGACAGGGCACAGATACGCAGTATTTT	CASSPHGQGTDTQYF
TRBV15	NA	NA	TRBJ2-1	TGTGCCACCAGCAGACCCTGGACTGTAGTTGGAGGGGAGCAGTTCTTC	CATSRPWTVVGGEQFF
TRBV4-1	NA	NA	TRBJ2-7	TGCGCCAGCAGCCAAGACTTCGGTCACGAGCAGTACTTC	CASSQDFGHEQYF
TRBV28	NA	TRBD2	TRBJ2-1	TGTGCCAGCAGTTTTAGCGGGATCCGCAATGAGCAGTTCTTC	CASSFSGIRNEQFF
TRBV6-1	NA	NA	TRBJ2-1	TGTGCCACCCAAAAGGGGGATTACGAGCAGTTCTTC	CATQKGDYEQFF
TRBV5-1	NA	NA	TRBJ1-6	TGCGCCAGCAGGGGGACCCCACAGGGTTCGTATTCACCCCTCCACTTT	CASRGTPQGSYSPLHF